The TCR beta chain under discussion was sequenced for a study of post-analysis software for immune sequencing data. Between the trimmed V and J ends, which lost 5 bases and 8 bases, there was a span of 7 bases. Per germline, CDR1 MDHEN and CDR2 SYDVKM. This CDR3 is built from 11 residues. There are many counts of this clonotype. Its antigen is not identified. Built from TCR beta cDNA, the libraries had unique molecular identifiers in them. TCRdb passed the PCR reads through MiXCR, listing each CDR3 protein once. The profile covers about 760,000 distinct CDR3 sequences, with about 32% appearing a single time and 0.55% to 0.65% taken by the ten largest. Broader study findings: TRBV segments more frequent in patients than in controls numbered five and included TRBV5-6, TRBV5-1 and TRBV20-1.

This chain links TRBV28 with TRBJ2-1; no clear D. Material for sequencing was blood. This receptor was taken from a girl aged 10-17 years with multiple sclerosis. CDR3 nucleotide sequence: TGTGCCAGCAGTCCGGGCTATGAGCAGTTCTTC. This sequence encodes CASSPGYEQFF.